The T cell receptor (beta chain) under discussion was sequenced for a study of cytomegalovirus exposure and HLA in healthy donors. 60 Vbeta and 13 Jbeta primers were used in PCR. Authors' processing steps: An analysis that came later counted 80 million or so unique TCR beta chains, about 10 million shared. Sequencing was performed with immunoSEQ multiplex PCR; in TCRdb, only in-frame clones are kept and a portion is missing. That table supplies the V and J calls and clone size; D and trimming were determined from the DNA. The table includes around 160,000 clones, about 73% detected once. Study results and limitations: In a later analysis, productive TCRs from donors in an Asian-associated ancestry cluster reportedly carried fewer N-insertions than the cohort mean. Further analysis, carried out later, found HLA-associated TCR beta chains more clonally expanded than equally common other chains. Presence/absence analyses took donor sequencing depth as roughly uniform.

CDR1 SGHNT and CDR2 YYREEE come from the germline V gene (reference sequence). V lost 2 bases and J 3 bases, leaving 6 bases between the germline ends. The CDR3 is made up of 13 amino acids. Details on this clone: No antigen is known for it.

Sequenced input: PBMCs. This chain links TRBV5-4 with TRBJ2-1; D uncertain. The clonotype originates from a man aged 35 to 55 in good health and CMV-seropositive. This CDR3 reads CASSFTDYNEQFF. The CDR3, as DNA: TGTGCCAGCAGCTTTACAGACTACAATGAGCAGTTCTTC.